These 32 T cell receptor beta chains came from one sample sequenced in a study of blood T cell repertoires in COVID-19. TCRdb's table, derived via immunoSEQ multiplex PCR, lists solely in-frame clones and lacks some. The data hold 150,000 to 160,000 clones, with around three quarters observed a single time. Sequencing was done on a sample of peripheral blood. These receptor sequences come from a man at least 80 years old with acute or convalescent COVID-19.

This sequence joins TRBV5-1 and TRBJ1-2; possible D gene TRBD1, 5 bases. Germline V gives CDR1 SGHRS, CDR2 YFSETQ. Trimming pared 4 bases from V and 5 bases from J, leaving 12 bases between. The CDR3 totals 13 residues. CDR3 region: CASSPTGGYGYTF. CDR3 DNA sequence: TGCGCCAGCAGCCCGACGGGGGGGTATGGCTACACCTTC.

The chain carries TRBV11-1 and TRBJ2-3, with TRBD1 matching over 7 bases. V trimming: 5 bases; J trimming: 5 bases; junction bases outside the gene matches: 7. Germline values: CDR1 SGHAT, CDR2 FQDESV (reference sequence). This CDR3 comprises 14 residues. This CDR3 reads CASSARGTGDTQYF. In DNA form, the CDR3 reads TGTGCCAGCAGCGCCAGGGGGACGGGAGATACGCAGTATTTT.

The chain links TRBV7-2 to TRBJ1-1, with unresolved D. The CDR3 spans 15 residues. The V gene's germline CDR1 is SGHTA and CDR2 FQGNSA. The V gene lost 5 bases and the J gene lost 0 bases, with 13 bases spanning the gap. The CDR3 DNA reads TGTGCCAGCAGCCCGCCCAGGTTCATGAACACTGAAGCTTTCTTT. Translating gives CASSPPRFMNTEAFF. Full variable domain (missing parts from reference TRBV7-2 and TRBJ1-1): GAGVSQSPSNKVTEKGKDVELRCDPISGHTALYWYRQSLGQGLEFLIYFQGNSAPDKSGLPSDRFSAERTGGSVSTLTIQRTQQEDSAVYLCASSPPRFMNTEAFFGQGTRLTVV.

This clone is a singleton in its sample. V usage is TRBV7-2 and J usage is TRBJ1-2; D gene unclear. The CDR3 runs 15 residues. V was pared by 1 base and J by 0 bases, with 9 bases between. Germline V gene lookup returns CDR1 SGHTA and CDR2 FQGNSA. The CDR3 DNA sequence: TGTGCCAGCAGCTTAGGCGGAACAACTAACTATGGCTACACCTTC. This gives the protein CASSLGGTTNYGYTF. Filled out from reference TRBV7-2 and TRBJ1-2, the complete variable domain reads GAGVSQSPSNKVTEKGKDVELRCDPISGHTALYWYRQSLGQGLEFLIYFQGNSAPDKSGLPSDRFSAERTGGSVSTLTIQRTQQEDSAVYLCASSLGGTTNYGYTFGSGTRLTVV.

The rearrangement links TRBV4-2 to TRBJ1-6, with TRBD1 as a possible D gene (6 bases). Trimming cost V 0 bases and J 8 bases, with 17 bases left between them. CDR1 LGHNA and CDR2 YNFKEQ come from the germline V gene. This CDR3 region has 17 residues. CDR3 residues: CASSQDPTTGHYSPLHF. DNA of the CDR3: TGTGCCAGCAGCCAAGATCCGACGACAGGACATTATTCACCCCTCCACTTT.

This sequence joins TRBV5-1 and TRBJ1-2; D perhaps matches TRBD1 (5 bases). Germline V CDR1 and CDR2: SGHRS, YFSETQ. This CDR3 comprises 12 residues. Trimming took off 6 bases at V and 6 bases at J, with 12 bases between the two ends. The CDR3 here is CASTVEGNGYTF. Here the CDR3 DNA reads TGCGCCAGCACGGTGGAGGGGAATGGCTACACCTTC.

J is TRBJ1-2 and V is TRBV5-4; no clear D. This CDR3 spans 14 amino acids. Germline values: CDR1 SGHNT, CDR2 YYREEE (reference sequence). V shed 4 bases and J shed 0 bases, with 10 bases lying between them. The DNA for the CDR3 is TGTGCCAGCAGCCCTTCCGGGACTAACTATGGCTACACCTTC. It codes for CASSPSGTNYGYTF.

The chain recombines TRBV7-2 with TRBJ1-2, with 8 bases that match TRBD1. V shed 0 bases and J 3 bases; nucleotides not matched to a gene: 9. The CDR3 covers 17 residues. Germline V CDR1 and CDR2: SGHTA, FQGNSA. The CDR3 spells CASSLALSGGYDYGYTF. DNA of the CDR3: TGTGCCAGCAGCTTAGCTCTTTCAGGGGGCTACGACTATGGCTACACCTTC.

This chain links TRBV14 with TRBJ2-3, with 13 bases that match TRBD2. The CDR3 is 19 residues long. The germline V gene encodes CDR1 SGHDN and CDR2 FVKESK. V lost 1 base to trimming and J lost 1 base; unmatched junction nucleotides: 8. Here the CDR3 DNA reads TGTGCCAGCAGCCAAGTTCAACTAGCGGGGGGGATAGGCACAGATACGCAGTATTTT. Translated: CASSQVQLAGGIGTDTQYF.

The V call is TRBV10-3, the J call TRBJ2-5; 9 bases align to TRBD2. The J segment lost 2 bases and the V segment lost 0 bases, leaving 10 bases of the junction unmatched. This CDR3 comprises 18 residues. In germline, CDR1 is ENHRY, CDR2 SYGVKD. CDR3 nucleotide sequence: TGTGCCATCAGTGAGTCCTCGCGGGGGGGCCGAGGACAAGAGACCCAGTACTTC. Translation gives CAISESSRGGRGQETQYF.

The chain joins TRBV5-1 to TRBJ2-3; D may be TRBD2 (5 bases). There are 14 residues in the CDR3. Germline loops: CDR1 SGHRS, CDR2 YFSETQ. The V end was cut by 0 bases, the J end by 5 bases, with 10 bases between. The CDR3 DNA follows: TGCGCCAGCAGCTTGGAGGTGGGGAGAGATACGCAGTATTTT. It is translated as CASSLEVGRDTQYF. The full variable domain, completed using reference TRBV5-1 and TRBJ2-3, is KAGVTQTPRYLIKTRGQQVTLSCSPISGHRSVSWYQQTPGQGLQFLFEYFSETQRNKGNFPGRFSGRQFSNSRSEMNVSTLELGDSALYLCASSLEVGRDTQYFGPGTRLTVL.

This chain links TRBV19 with TRBJ1-2, with TRBD1 as a possible D gene (6 bases). Deletions cut 4 bases from V and 3 bases from J, with 6 bases between. Germline CDR1 LNHDA, CDR2 SQIVND (reference sequence). This CDR3 contains 12 residues. In DNA form, the CDR3 reads TGTGCCAGTAGTACAGGGGACTATGGCTACACCTTC. Translation: CASSTGDYGYTF.

The rearrangement joins TRBV7-8 to TRBJ1-5, with a weak D call TRBD1 (5 bases). V was trimmed by 3 bases and J by 6 bases, leaving 6 bases between them. The CDR3 covers 12 residues. In germline, CDR1 is SGHVS, CDR2 FQNEAQ. DNA for the CDR3: TGTGCCAGCAGCTTGGGGGGTCAGCCCCAGCATTTT. This translates into CASSLGGQPQHF.

This clone was counted at least ten times. The chain uses TRBV9 and TRBJ1-2, with D perhaps matching TRBD1 (6 bases). The CDR3 spans 15 residues. V lost 3 bases, J lost 2 bases, and 14 bases lay in between. Germline-derived CDR1 and CDR2 are SGDLS and YYNGEE. The CDR3: CASSGGLGPNYGYTF. DNA for the CDR3: TGTGCCAGCAGCGGGGGGCTGGGGCCAAACTATGGCTACACCTTC. The whole variable domain, remainder taken from reference TRBV9 and TRBJ1-2, is DSGVTQTPKHLITATGQRVTLRCSPRSGDLSVYWYQQSLDQGLQFLIQYYNGEERAKGNILERFSAQQFPDLHSELNLSSLELGDSALYFCASSGGLGPNYGYTFGSGTRLTVV.

CDR3 region: CASRDRNDYGYTF. As DNA, the CDR3 is TGTGCCAGCAGGGACAGGAACGACTATGGCTACACCTTC. The chain has TRBV5-6 and TRBJ1-2, with 7 nucleotides matching TRBD1. CDR3 length equals 13 residues. Trimming took 5 bases from V and 3 from J; bases not matched to a gene: 4. CDR1 and CDR2 from the germline V gene are SGHDT and YYEEEE.

This clone was seen only a few times. The CDR3, as DNA: TGTGCCAGCAGTAGAGACACTGGAAACACCATATATTTT. Its protein is CASSRDTGNTIYF. The V gene is TRBV6-5, the J gene TRBJ1-3; D is uncertain. Germline assignment: CDR1 MNHEY and CDR2 SVGAGI. The CDR3 is 13 residues long. Between the trimmed V and J ends, which lost 5 bases and 2 bases, there was a span of 7 bases.

The gene calls are TRBV6-1 and TRBJ1-6, with D uncertain. The CDR3 has 13 residues. The germline gives CDR1 MNHNS, CDR2 SASEGT. V was clipped by 3 bases and J by 7 bases, with 7 bases between them. The CDR3 nucleotides read TGTGCCAGCAGTGACGGGTTGAATTCACCCCTCCACTTT. Protein product: CASSDGLNSPLHF.

This sequence joins TRBV2 and TRBJ2-1; D is perhaps TRBD2 (6 bases). CDR1 and CDR2 (germline): SNHLY, FYNNEI. CDR3 length equals 12 residues. V shed 6 bases and J shed 7 bases, with 10 bases lying between them. The CDR3 DNA is TGTGCCAGCAGGGGTGGGGGGAATGAGCAGTTCTTC. Residues: CASRGGGNEQFF.

This rearrangement joins TRBV19 to TRBJ1-1; D is undetermined. Germline V gives CDR1 LNHDA, CDR2 SQIVND (reference sequence). The ends were cut back, 1 base at V and 8 bases at J, with 5 bases in the middle. The CDR3 extends over 11 amino acids. The CDR3 reads CASSIGLEAFF. The DNA for the CDR3 is TGTGCCAGTAGTATAGGACTCGAAGCTTTCTTT.

This chain joins TRBV9 and TRBJ2-3, with TRBD2 matching 16 bases. Trimming removed 7 bases from V and 2 bases from J; junction bases left unmatched: 7. CDR1 is SGDLS and CDR2 is YYNGEE in the germline V gene. This CDR3 region has 17 residues. CDR3 protein: CASSGTSGGGHTDTQYF. The DNA for the CDR3 is TGTGCCAGCTCCGGGACTAGCGGGGGGGGGCACACAGATACGCAGTATTTT.

V usage is TRBV5-6 and J usage is TRBJ2-7, with 7 bases identical to TRBD1. CDR1 is SGHDT and CDR2 is YYEEEE in the germline V gene. This CDR3 region has 14 residues. V trimming: 2 bases; J trimming: 0 bases; junction bases outside the gene matches: 2. CDR3 sequence (DNA): TGTGCCAGCAGCTTAACAGGGGTCTCCTACGAGCAGTACGTC. Translation: CASSLTGVSYEQYV.

This chain joins TRBV25-1 and TRBJ1-1; no reliable D call. Germline CDR1 reads MGHDK; CDR2 reads SYGVNS. V was trimmed by 2 bases and J by 5 bases, leaving 12 bases between them. The CDR3 has 14 residues. CDR3 residues: CASSEGVGWTEAFF. As DNA, the CDR3 is TGTGCCAGCAGTGAAGGAGTCGGGTGGACTGAAGCTTTCTTT.

This clone showed up just a few times. The chain combines TRBV14 with TRBJ2-5, with a weak D call TRBD1 (6 bases). The germline CDR1 and CDR2 sequences are SGHDN and FVKESK. With 0 bases removed from V and 5 bases from J, the gap between germline ends came to 10 bases. The CDR3 has 14 residues. The CDR3, as DNA: TGTGCCAGCAGCCAAGATATGGGGGCCGAGACCCAGTACTTC. It translates to CASSQDMGAETQYF.

The rearrangement uses TRBV5-4 and TRBJ1-3; 7 positions match TRBD1. From germline, CDR1 is SGHNT and CDR2 YYREEE (reference sequence). CDR3 length: 16 amino acids. V lost 6 bases and J lost 0; bases outside the gene matches: 9. The CDR3 region is CASTRAGTDSGNTIYF. The CDR3 DNA reads TGTGCCAGCACCCGGGCGGGGACAGACTCTGGAAACACCATATATTTT.

This clone showed up just a few times. V is TRBV28 and J is TRBJ1-4; TRBD1 is a possible D gene (6 bases). From germline, CDR1 is MDHEN and CDR2 SYDVKM. CDR3 length: 13 amino acids. Deletions cut 7 bases from V and 8 bases from J, with 14 bases between. The CDR3 region is CASNFQGREKLFF. The CDR3 coding sequence is TGTGCCAGCAATTTCCAGGGGCGGGAAAAACTGTTTTTT. The variable domain in full, completed from reference TRBV28 and TRBJ1-4, reads DVKVTQSSRYLVKRTGEKVFLECVQDMDHENMFWYRQDPGLGLRLIYFSYDVKMKEKGDIPEGYSVSREKKERFSLILESASTNQTSMYLCASNFQGREKLFFGSGTQLSVL.

This clone was picked up a small number of times. This chain joins TRBV19 and TRBJ1-1; D remains ambiguous. This CDR3 spans 15 amino acids. Germline CDR1 and CDR2: LNHDA and SQIVND (reference sequence). Trimming pared 5 bases from V and 0 bases from J, leaving 13 bases between. The CDR3 spells CASSPATTLNTEAFF. The DNA of the CDR3 is TGTGCCAGTAGTCCCGCGACTACCCTGAACACTGAAGCTTTCTTT.

This chain joins TRBV5-1 and TRBJ1-1, with 7 bases that match TRBD1. CDR1 and CDR2 (germline): SGHRS, YFSETQ. V lost 6 bases and J lost 0; bases outside the gene matches: 5. This CDR3 is 14 amino acids long. The CDR3 loop is CASMETGMNTEAFF. In nucleotides, the CDR3 is TGCGCCAGCATGGAGACAGGGATGAACACTGAAGCTTTCTTT.

The rearrangement uses TRBV28 and TRBJ2-4, with D uncertain. Per germline, CDR1 MDHEN and CDR2 SYDVKM. V lost 4 bases and J lost 0, with 10 bases in between. The CDR3 contains 15 residues. The CDR3 DNA reads TGTGCCAGCAGTTCGCAGGAACTAGCCAAAAACATTCAGTACTTC. Translation: CASSSQELAKNIQYF.

This chain connects TRBV27 to TRBJ1-1; 7 nucleotides line up with TRBD1. This CDR3 is built from 13 residues. Germline V gives CDR1 MNHEY, CDR2 SMNVEV (reference sequence). Trimming cost V 5 bases and J 4 bases; bases outside gene matches: 4. The CDR3 reads CASSPQGRTEAFF. Written as DNA, the CDR3 is TGTGCCAGCAGTCCACAGGGGCGCACTGAAGCTTTCTTT.

This clone has more than one count but fewer than ten. This chain links TRBV18 with TRBJ1-1; D not certain. From germline, CDR1 is KGHSH and CDR2 LQKENI. The CDR3 is 14 residues long. Trimming removed 0 bases from V and 4 bases from J, with 9 bases in between. CDR3 DNA sequence: TGTGCCAGCTCACCACCGAACAGAGCCACTGAAGCTTTCTTT. Translated: CASSPPNRATEAFF.

V and J are TRBV6-5 and TRBJ2-2; D is possibly TRBD2 (6 bases). The V gene lost 1 base and the J gene lost 0 bases, with 6 bases spanning the gap. CDR1 is MNHEY, CDR2 SVGAGI, per germline. This CDR3 has 15 amino acids. The CDR3 loop is CASSYWGANTGELFF. In DNA, the CDR3 is TGTGCCAGCAGTTACTGGGGGGCGAACACCGGGGAGCTGTTTTTT.

The chain uses TRBV20-1 and TRBJ2-3; D perhaps matches TRBD1 (5 bases). The CDR3 runs 11 residues. Germline lookup yields CDR1 DFQATT and CDR2 SNEGSKA (reference sequence). The V end lost 7 bases, the J end lost 4 bases, and 9 bases lay between the germline ends. CDR3 nucleotides: TGCAGTGAATTCAGGGCAGATACGCAGTATTTT. Encoded protein: CSEFRADTQYF.